The clone carrying this T cell receptor (beta chain) is labeled large (0.1 to 1%). Since it is a stray read in a library aimed at alpha chains, this beta chain has a size that is not meaningful. Germline values: CDR1 DFQATT, CDR2 SNEGSKA (reference sequence). The CDR3 consists of 11 residues. The source of the sample is a study of spatial heterogeneity in lung cancer. Time point of the sample: sample taken at primary tumor resection. Whole RNA obtained from tumor, nontumor lung or frozen PBMC underwent sequencing without sorting. One entry per CDR3 protein, called by TCRdb with MiXCR from the 5' RACE reads. The sample carries 950 to 1,300 distinct CDR3 sequences, 27% recorded once.

The source was PBMCs, collected at surgery. The rearrangement links TRBV20-1 to TRBJ2-5, with D unclear. The clonotype comes from a female donor with early-stage non-small cell lung cancer. This CDR3 reads CSFLGKETQYF. The DNA of the CDR3 is TGCAGCTTTTTGGGGAAAGAGACCCAGTACTTC.